One and the same sample provided the 5 T cell receptor beta chains below, sequenced in a study of T cells after posttransplantation cyclophosphamide. Treatment was busulfan-fludarabine conditioning, a marrow graft, and cyclophosphamide on days +3 and +4. Method: immunoSEQ multiplex PCR; TCRdb's copy keeps in-frame clones and lacks some. The table has about 4,400 clones, over 60% seen once. The specimen was PBMCs, collected 362 days after allogeneic stem cell transplant with posttransplant cyclophosphamide. The receptors shown here come from a male patient between 60 and 69 years old who received an allogeneic stem cell transplant from an unrelated donor, was CMV-positive, and had acute GVHD only. The graft donor may have contributed some T cells.

The chain combines TRBV7-9 with TRBJ1-2; maybe TRBD1 (5 bases). The CDR3 spans 15 residues. Deletions cut 5 bases from V and 1 base from J, with 14 bases between. The V gene's germline CDR1 is SEHNR and CDR2 FQNEAQ (reference sequence). DNA for the CDR3: TGTGCCAGCAGCCCAAATCCGACAGTTAACTATGGCTACACCTTC. Its protein is CASSPNPTVNYGYTF.

This clone appeared a single time. The chain joins TRBV5-8 to TRBJ1-4; 11 bases match TRBD1. The J segment lost 7 bases and the V segment lost 4 bases, leaving 12 bases of the junction unmatched. Germline CDR1 SGHTS, CDR2 YDEGEE. This CDR3 region has 17 residues. In nucleotides, the CDR3 is TGTGCCAGCAGCACCGGGACAGGGGGGGGCAGCGGTGAAAAACTGTTTTTT. Protein product: CASSTGTGGGSGEKLFF.

The CDR3 loop is CASSDPQGSNQPQHF. CDR3 DNA sequence: TGTGCCAGCAGTGACCCCCAGGGGAGCAATCAGCCCCAGCATTTT. The chain carries TRBV6-1 and TRBJ1-5; D is perhaps TRBD1 (6 bases). The CDR3 spans 15 residues. V gave up 3 bases and J gave up 1 base, with 10 bases separating them. Germline V gives CDR1 MNHNS, CDR2 SASEGT.

V usage is TRBV6-5 and J usage is TRBJ2-3, with 9 bases identical to TRBD1. Looked up from germline, CDR1 is MNHEY and CDR2 is SVGAGI. The V segment lost 6 bases and the J segment 5 bases; nucleotides outside the gene matches: 3. CDR3 length: 13 residues. The CDR3 region has the DNA TGTGCCAGCAGGACAGGGGGAGAAGATACGCAGTATTTT. It translates to CASRTGGEDTQYF.

The chain is built from TRBV27 and TRBJ2-1, with 8 positions matching TRBD2. Germline V lookup: CDR1 MNHEY, CDR2 SMNVEV (reference sequence). CDR3 length: 19 amino acids. The V gene end was trimmed by 3 bases and the J gene end by 1 base; junction bases not matched to a gene: 14. The CDR3 sequence: CASSFLGAGGEGSYNEQFF. The CDR3 coding sequence is TGTGCCAGCAGTTTCCTTGGGGCGGGGGGAGAGGGATCCTACAATGAGCAGTTCTTC.